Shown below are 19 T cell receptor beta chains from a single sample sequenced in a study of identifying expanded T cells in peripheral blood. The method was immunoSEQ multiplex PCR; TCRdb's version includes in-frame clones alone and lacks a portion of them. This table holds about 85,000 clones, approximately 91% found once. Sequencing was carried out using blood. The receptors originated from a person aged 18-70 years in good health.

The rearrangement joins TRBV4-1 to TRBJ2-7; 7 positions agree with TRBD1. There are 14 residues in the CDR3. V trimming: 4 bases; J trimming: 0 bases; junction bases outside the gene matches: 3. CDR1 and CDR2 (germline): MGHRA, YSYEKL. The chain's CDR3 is CASSPGQSSYEQYF. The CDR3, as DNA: TGCGCCAGCAGCCCGGGACAGTCCTCCTACGAGCAGTACTTC.

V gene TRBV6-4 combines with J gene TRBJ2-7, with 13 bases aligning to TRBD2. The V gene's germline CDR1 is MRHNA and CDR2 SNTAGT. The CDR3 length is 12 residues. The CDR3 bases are TGTGCCAGCATCCGGACTAGCGGGAGTACTCCAGTC. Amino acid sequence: CASIRTSGSTPV.

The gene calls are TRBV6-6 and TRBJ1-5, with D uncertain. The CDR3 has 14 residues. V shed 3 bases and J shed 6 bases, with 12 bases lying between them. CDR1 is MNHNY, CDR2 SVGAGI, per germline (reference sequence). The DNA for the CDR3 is TGTGCCAGCAGTTATGAGACCCAGTCTCAGCCCCAGCATTTT. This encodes CASSYETQSQPQHF.

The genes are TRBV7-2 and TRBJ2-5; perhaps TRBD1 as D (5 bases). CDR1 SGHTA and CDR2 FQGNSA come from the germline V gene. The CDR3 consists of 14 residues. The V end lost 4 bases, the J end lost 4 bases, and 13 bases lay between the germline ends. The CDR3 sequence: CASSSTGTLETQYF. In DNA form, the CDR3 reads TGTGCCAGCAGCTCCACAGGAACTTTAGAGACCCAGTACTTC.

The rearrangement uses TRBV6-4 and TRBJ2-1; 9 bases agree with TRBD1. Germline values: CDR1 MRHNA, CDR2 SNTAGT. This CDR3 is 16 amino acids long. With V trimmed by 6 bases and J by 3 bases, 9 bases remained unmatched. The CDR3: CASSGSPDRGYNEQFF. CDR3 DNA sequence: TGTGCCAGCAGCGGGTCCCCGGACAGGGGCTACAATGAGCAGTTCTTC.

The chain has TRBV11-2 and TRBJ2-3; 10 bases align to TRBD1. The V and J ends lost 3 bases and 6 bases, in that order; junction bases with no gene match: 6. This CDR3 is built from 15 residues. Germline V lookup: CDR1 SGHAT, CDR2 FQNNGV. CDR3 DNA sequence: TGTGCCAGCAGCTTCCCCGGGACAGGGGCCGATACGCAGTATTTT. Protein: CASSFPGTGADTQYF.

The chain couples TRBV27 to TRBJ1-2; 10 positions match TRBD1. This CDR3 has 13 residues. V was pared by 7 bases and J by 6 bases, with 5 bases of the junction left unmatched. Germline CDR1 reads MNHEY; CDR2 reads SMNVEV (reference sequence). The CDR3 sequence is CASKRQGAHGYTF. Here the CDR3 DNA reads TGTGCCAGCAAGCGACAGGGGGCTCATGGCTACACCTTC.

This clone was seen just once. The CDR3 loop is CASSIQPKSSYEQYF. DNA for the CDR3: TGTGCCAGTAGTATTCAGCCAAAAAGCTCCTACGAGCAGTACTTC. The rearrangement uses TRBV19 and TRBJ2-7; D is unclear. Trimming took off 3 bases at V and 0 bases at J, with 12 bases between the two ends. Germline V gene lookup returns CDR1 LNHDA and CDR2 SQIVND (reference sequence). The CDR3 extends over 15 amino acids. The entire variable domain, with the rest obtained from reference TRBV19 and TRBJ2-7, is as follows: DGGITQSPKYLFRKEGQNVTLSCEQNLNHDAMYWYRQDPGQGLRLIYYSQIVNDFQKGDIAEGYSVSREKKESFPLTVTSAQKNPTAFYLCASSIQPKSSYEQYFGPGTRLTVT.

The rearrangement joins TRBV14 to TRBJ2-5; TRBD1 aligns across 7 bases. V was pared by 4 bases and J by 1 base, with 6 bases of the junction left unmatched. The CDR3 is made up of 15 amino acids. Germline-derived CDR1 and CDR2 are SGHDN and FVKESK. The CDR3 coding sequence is TGTGCCAGCAGCCCAATCCGGACAGGCCAAGAGACCCAGTACTTC. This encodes CASSPIRTGQETQYF.

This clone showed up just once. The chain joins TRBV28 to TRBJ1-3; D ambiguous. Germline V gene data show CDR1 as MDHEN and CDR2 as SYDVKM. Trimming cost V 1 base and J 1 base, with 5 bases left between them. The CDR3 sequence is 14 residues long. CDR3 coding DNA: TGTGCCAGCAGTTTATCCCGGTCTGGAAACACCATATATTTT. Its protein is CASSLSRSGNTIYF.

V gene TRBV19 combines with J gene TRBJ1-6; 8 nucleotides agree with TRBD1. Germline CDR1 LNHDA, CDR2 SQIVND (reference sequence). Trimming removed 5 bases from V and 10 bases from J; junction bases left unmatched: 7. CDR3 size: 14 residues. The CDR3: CASSERTGYSPLHF. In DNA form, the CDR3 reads TGTGCCAGTAGTGAGCGGACAGGGTACTCACCCCTCCACTTT.

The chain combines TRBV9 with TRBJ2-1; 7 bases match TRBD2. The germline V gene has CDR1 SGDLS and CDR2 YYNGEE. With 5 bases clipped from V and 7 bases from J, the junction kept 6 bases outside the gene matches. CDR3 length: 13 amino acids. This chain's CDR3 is CASRASGTNEQFF. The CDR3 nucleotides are TGTGCCAGCAGGGCAAGCGGGACGAATGAGCAGTTCTTC.

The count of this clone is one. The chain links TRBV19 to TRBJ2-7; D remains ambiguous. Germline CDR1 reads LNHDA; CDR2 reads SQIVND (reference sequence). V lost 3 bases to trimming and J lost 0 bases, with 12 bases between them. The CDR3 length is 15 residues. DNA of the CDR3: TGTGCCAGTAGTATCGGCAGCGCAAGCTCCTACGAGCAGTACTTC. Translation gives CASSIGSASSYEQYF.

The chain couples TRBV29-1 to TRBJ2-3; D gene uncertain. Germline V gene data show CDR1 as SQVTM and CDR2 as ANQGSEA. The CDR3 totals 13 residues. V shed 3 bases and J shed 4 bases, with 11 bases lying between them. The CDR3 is CSVDWGLPDTQYF. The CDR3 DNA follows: TGCAGCGTTGATTGGGGTCTTCCAGATACGCAGTATTTT.

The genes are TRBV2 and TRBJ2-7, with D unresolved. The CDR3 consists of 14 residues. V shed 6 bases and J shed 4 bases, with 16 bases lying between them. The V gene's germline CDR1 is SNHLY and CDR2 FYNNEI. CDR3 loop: CASRPPMSQYEQYF. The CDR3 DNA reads TGTGCCAGCAGACCCCCGATGTCCCAATACGAGCAGTACTTC. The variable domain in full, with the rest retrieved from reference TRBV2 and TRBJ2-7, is EPEVTQTPSHQVTQMGQEVILRCVPISNHLYFYWYRQILGQKVEFLVSFYNNEISEKSEIFDDQFSVERPDGSNFTLKIRSTKLEDSAMYFCASRPPMSQYEQYFGPGTRLTVT.

CDR3 sequence reads: CASSFFGTEAFF. Here the CDR3 DNA reads TGTGCCAGCAGCTTCTTTGGCACTGAAGCTTTCTTT. The rearrangement uses TRBV5-5 and TRBJ1-1; D is unclear. Germline CDR1 SGHKS, CDR2 YYEKEE (reference sequence). V shed 2 bases and J shed 4 bases, with 6 bases lying between them. The CDR3 is 12 amino acids.

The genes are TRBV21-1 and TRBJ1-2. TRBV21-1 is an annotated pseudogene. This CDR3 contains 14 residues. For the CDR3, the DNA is TGTGCCAGCAGCAGATGGACGGGGCTCTATGGCTACACCTTC. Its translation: CASSRWTGLYGYTF.

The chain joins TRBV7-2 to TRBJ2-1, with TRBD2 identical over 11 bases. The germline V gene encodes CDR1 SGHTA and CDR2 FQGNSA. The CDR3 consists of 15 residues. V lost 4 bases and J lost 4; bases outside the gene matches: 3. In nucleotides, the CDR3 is TGTGCCAGCAGCTCGACTAGCGGGGTTTACAATGAGCAGTTCTTC. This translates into CASSSTSGVYNEQFF.

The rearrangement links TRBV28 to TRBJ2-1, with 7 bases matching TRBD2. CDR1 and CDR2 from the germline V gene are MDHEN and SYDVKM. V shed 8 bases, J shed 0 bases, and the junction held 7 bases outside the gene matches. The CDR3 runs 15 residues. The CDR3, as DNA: TGTGCCAGCTGGCCTAGCGGAGACTCCTACAATGAGCAGTTCTTC. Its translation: CASWPSGDSYNEQFF. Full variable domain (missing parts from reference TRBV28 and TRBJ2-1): DVKVTQSSRYLVKRTGEKVFLECVQDMDHENMFWYRQDPGLGLRLIYFSYDVKMKEKGDIPEGYSVSREKKERFSLILESASTNQTSMYLCASWPSGDSYNEQFFGPGTRLTVL.